Listed below are T cell receptor beta chains from one sample, sequenced in a study of technical replicates of blood from several donors. Clones were read by immunoSEQ multiplex PCR, and TCRdb kept only the in-frame ones, dropping some. Among over 55,000 clones listed, around 86% were seen once. Sequences were obtained from PBMCs. The receptors derive from a human donor in good health. Some clones in this sample may be carry-over from other donors' samples. The CDR3 runs from the conserved cysteine through the conserved F or W. The order of the fields is clone size, V gene, J gene, D gene, CDR3 protein, CDR3 DNA. A D gene is named only where the DNA matches it firmly. Part of the rows lack a size; the others show once, few, many or a class for expanded clones.

once	TRBV2	TRBJ2-3	-	CASSEDYFSADTQYF	TGTGCCAGCAGTGAAGACTATTTTAGCGCAGATACGCAGTATTTT
-	TRBV5-1	TRBJ1-1	TRBD1	CASSPPRDRGMNTEAFF	TGCGCCAGCAGCCCTCCCCGGGACAGGGGAATGAACACTGAAGCTTTCTTT
few	TRBV27	TRBJ1-5	-	CATGGREYQPQHF	TGTGCCACTGGGGGGAGGGAGTATCAGCCCCAGCATTTT
-	TRBV5-1	TRBJ1-6	-	CASRLAANSPLHF	TGCGCCAGCAGGTTAGCGGCTAATTCACCCCTCCACTTT
-	TRBV5-1	TRBJ1-4	-	CASSLEGRVGEKLFF	TGCGCCAGCAGCTTGGAAGGCCGGGTGGGTGAAAAACTGTTTTTT
-	TRBV7-2	TRBJ1-1	TRBD1	CASSHRRQGNTEAFF	TGTGCCAGCAGCCACCGTCGACAGGGAAACACTGAAGCTTTCTTT
-	TRBV4-2	TRBJ2-2	TRBD2	CASSQASAGSGGAHGELFF	TGTGCCAGCAGCCAAGCCTCCGCCGGGAGCGGGGGGGCCCACGGGGAGCTGTTTTTT
-	TRBV30	TRBJ2-1	TRBD2	CAWADSTPSGRTEQFF	TGTGCCTGGGCCGATTCGACCCCTAGCGGGAGGACTGAGCAGTTCTTC
once	TRBV14	TRBJ2-6	-	CASSPMTVSGANVLTF	TGTGCCAGCAGCCCCATGACAGTATCCGGGGCCAACGTCCTGACTTTC
-	TRBV7-6	TRBJ2-7	-	CASSDGQSSHYEQYF	TGTGCCAGCAGCGATGGACAGAGCTCCCACTACGAGCAGTACTTC
-	TRBV28	TRBJ1-1	-	CASMVGLGTEAFF	TGTGCCAGCATGGTCGGACTTGGCACTGAAGCTTTCTTT
-	TRBV30	TRBJ2-3	-	CAWSSSSHTDTQYF	TGTGCCTGGAGTTCAAGCTCCCACACAGATACGCAGTATTTT
-	TRBV4-1	TRBJ2-2	TRBD2	CASSQVTTSGSTGELFF	TGCGCCAGCAGCCAAGTAACAACTAGCGGATCCACCGGGGAGCTGTTTTTT
-	TRBV27	TRBJ1-5	TRBD1	CASSPGGFGAQHF	TGTGCCAGCAGTCCAGGGGGGTTTGGGGCCCAGCATTTT
few	TRBV6-1	TRBJ2-7	TRBD2	CASSALAGENRYEQYF	TGTGCCAGCAGTGCACTAGCGGGGGAAAACCGCTACGAGCAGTACTTC
-	TRBV19	TRBJ2-3	TRBD2	CASSTTSGYDTQYF	TGTGCCAGTAGTACGACTAGCGGGTATGATACGCAGTATTTT
-	TRBV5-1	TRBJ2-1	TRBD2	CASSSILAVVLSSYNEQFF	TGCGCCAGCAGCTCGATACTAGCGGTCGTCCTCAGCTCCTACAATGAGCAGTTCTTC
-	TRBV5-6	TRBJ2-1	-	CASNWRQLLSYNEQFF	TGTGCCAGCAACTGGAGGCAGCTCCTCTCCTACAATGAGCAGTTCTTC
-	TRBV2	TRBJ2-7	-	CAQGYGEQYF	TGTGCCCAGGGTTACGGGGAGCAGTACTTC
once	TRBV5-1	TRBJ1-2	TRBD1	CASSLGLAPGQGNYGYTF	TGCGCCAGCAGCTTGGGTTTAGCTCCGGGACAGGGCAACTATGGCTACACCTTC
-	TRBV6-1	TRBJ2-7	-	CASSAPTGLYEQYF	TGTGCCAGCAGTGCACCGACAGGCCTCTACGAGCAGTACTTC
once	TRBV18	TRBJ2-3	-	CASSPYSTDTQYF	TGTGCCAGCTCACCCTACAGCACAGATACGCAGTATTTT
-	TRBV4-3	TRBJ2-1	TRBD2	CASSQDGRLAGGNEQFF	TGCGCCAGCAGCCAAGACGGTCGACTAGCGGGAGGCAATGAGCAGTTCTTC
-	TRBV5-6	TRBJ1-2	TRBD1	CASSSMMTGGEGYTF	TGTGCCAGCAGCTCCATGATGACAGGGGGAGAGGGCTACACCTTC
few	TRBV29-1	TRBJ2-2	TRBD1	CSVYRGDGELFF	TGCAGCGTTTACAGGGGCGACGGGGAGCTGTTTTTT
-	TRBV27	TRBJ2-2	-	CASSLSSGELFF	TGTGCCAGCAGTTTATCCTCCGGGGAGCTGTTTTTT
-	TRBV7-7	TRBJ2-5	TRBD2	CASSSGLAGAGTQYF	TGTGCCAGCAGCTCGGGACTAGCGGGGGCAGGAACCCAGTACTTC
-	TRBV10-3	TRBJ2-3	TRBD2	CAINSGRAASTDTQYF	TGTGCCATCAACAGCGGGAGGGCAGCGAGCACAGATACGCAGTATTTT
-	TRBV5-8	TRBJ1-5	-	CASSLSNQPQHF	TGTGCCAGCAGCCTGAGCAATCAGCCCCAGCATTTT
-	TRBV4-1	TRBJ1-2	TRBD1	CASSLDRGGGGYTF	TGCGCCAGCAGTCTGGACAGGGGAGGAGGTGGCTACACCTTC
-	TRBV7-2	TRBJ1-2	TRBD1	CASSPDRVYGYTF	TGTGCCAGCAGCCCAGACAGGGTCTATGGCTACACCTTC
-	TRBV18	TRBJ2-5	-	CASQGGRTQETQYF	TGTGCCAGCCAGGGAGGACGGACCCAAGAGACCCAGTACTTC
-	TRBV4-1	TRBJ2-3	TRBD1	CASSPDRFTDTQYF	TGCGCCAGCAGCCCGGACAGGTTCACAGATACGCAGTATTTT
-	TRBV5-6	TRBJ1-2	-	CASSRSRERYGYTF	TGTGCCAGCAGCCGATCCCGGGAGCGCTATGGCTACACCTTC
-	TRBV5-4	TRBJ2-7	TRBD1	CASTPSGGSYEQYF	TGTGCCAGCACACCATCAGGGGGCTCCTACGAGCAGTACTTC
-	TRBV28	TRBJ2-3	-	CASTSGSTDTQYF	TGTGCCAGCACCAGCGGGAGCACAGATACGCAGTATTTT
-	TRBV7-2	TRBJ1-3	TRBD1	CASSFRTGVSGNTIYF	TGTGCCAGCAGCTTTAGGACAGGGGTTTCTGGAAACACCATATATTTT
-	TRBV29-1	TRBJ2-3	-	CSVGGRLPGGTDTQYF	TGCAGCGTTGGCGGCAGGCTCCCGGGGGGCACAGATACGCAGTATTTT
once	TRBV19	TRBJ2-3	TRBD2	CASSIGALGEGQLGTDTQYF	TGTGCCAGTAGTATAGGTGCTTTGGGGGAGGGCCAATTGGGCACAGATACGCAGTATTTT